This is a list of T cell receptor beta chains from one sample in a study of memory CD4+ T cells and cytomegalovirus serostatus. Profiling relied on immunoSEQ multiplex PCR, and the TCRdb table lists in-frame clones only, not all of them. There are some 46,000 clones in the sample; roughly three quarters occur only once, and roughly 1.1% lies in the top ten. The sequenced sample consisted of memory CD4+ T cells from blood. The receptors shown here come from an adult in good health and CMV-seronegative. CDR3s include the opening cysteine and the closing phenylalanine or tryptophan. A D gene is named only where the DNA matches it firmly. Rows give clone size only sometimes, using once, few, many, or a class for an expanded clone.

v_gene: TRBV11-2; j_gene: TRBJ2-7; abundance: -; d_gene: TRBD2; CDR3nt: TGTGCCAGCAGCCCTAACAGGGGACTAGCGGGAGACGAGCAGTACTTC; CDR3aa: CASSPNRGLAGDEQYF
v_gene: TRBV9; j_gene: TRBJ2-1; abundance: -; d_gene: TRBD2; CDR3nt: TGTGCCAGCAGTACGGGGGGGGTGTCCTACAATGAGCAGTTCTTC; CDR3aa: CASSTGGVSYNEQFF
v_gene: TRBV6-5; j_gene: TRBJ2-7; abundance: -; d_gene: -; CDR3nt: TGTGCCAGCAGCCCCTGGTACGTGCAGTACTTC; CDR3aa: CASSPWYVQYF
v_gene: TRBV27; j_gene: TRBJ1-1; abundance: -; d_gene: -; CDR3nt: TGTGCCAGCAGTCCATTGCGGGGGGTGACTGAAGCTTTCTTT; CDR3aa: CASSPLRGVTEAFF
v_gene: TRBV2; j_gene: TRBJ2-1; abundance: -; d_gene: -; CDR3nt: TGTGCCAGCAGTGAATGGGGGGGGGCCGCTGAGCAGTTCTTC; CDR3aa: CASSEWGGAAEQFF
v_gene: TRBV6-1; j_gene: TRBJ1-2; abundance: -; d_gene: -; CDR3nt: TGTACCTCAGGGGTGGGGGGCTACACCTTC; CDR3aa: CTSGVGGYTF
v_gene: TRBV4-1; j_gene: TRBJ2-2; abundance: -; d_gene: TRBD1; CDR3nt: TGCGCCAGCAGCCCCGGAGAGGGGGACAGGGGTAACACCGGGGAGCTGTTTTTT; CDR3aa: CASSPGEGDRGNTGELFF
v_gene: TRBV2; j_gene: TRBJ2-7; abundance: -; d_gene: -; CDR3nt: TGTGCCAGCAGTGAAGGCAGGCTTCTATCCTACGAGCAGTACTTC; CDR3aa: CASSEGRLLSYEQYF
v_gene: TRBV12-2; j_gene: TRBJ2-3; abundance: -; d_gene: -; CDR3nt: TGTGCAAGTCGCCATGACAGGCGCCCAGATACGCAGTATTTT; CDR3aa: CASRHDRRPDTQYF
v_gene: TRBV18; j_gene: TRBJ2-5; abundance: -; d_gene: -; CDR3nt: TGTGCCAGCTCAGAAGGCCGCCAAGAGACCCAGTACTTC; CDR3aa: CASSEGRQETQYF
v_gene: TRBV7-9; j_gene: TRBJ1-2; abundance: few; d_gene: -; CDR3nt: TGTGCCAGCAGTCTCGTCCGGTTCTATGGCTACACCTTC; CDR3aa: CASSLVRFYGYTF
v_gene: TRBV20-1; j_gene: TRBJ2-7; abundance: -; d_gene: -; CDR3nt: TGCAGTGCTAGAGGGAAATCCGAGCAGTACTTC; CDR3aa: CSARGKSEQYF
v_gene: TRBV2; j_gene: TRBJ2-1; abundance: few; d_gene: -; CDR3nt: TGTGCCAGCAGGGATCTGTCCGATGAGCAGTTCTTC; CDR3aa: CASRDLSDEQFF
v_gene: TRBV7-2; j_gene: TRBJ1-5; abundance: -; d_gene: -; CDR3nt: TGTGCCAGCAGCCGACAGGCGCTCAATCAGCCCCAGCATTTT; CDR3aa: CASSRQALNQPQHF
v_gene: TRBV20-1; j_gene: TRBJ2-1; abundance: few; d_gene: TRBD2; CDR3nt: TGCAGTGCTAGCGGGAGGACTGAGCAGTTCTTC; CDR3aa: CSASGRTEQFF
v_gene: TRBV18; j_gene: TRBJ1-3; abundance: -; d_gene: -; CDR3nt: TGTGCCAGCTCACCACTGGTTCAACGGAACTCTGGAAACACCATATATTTT; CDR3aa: CASSPLVQRNSGNTIYF
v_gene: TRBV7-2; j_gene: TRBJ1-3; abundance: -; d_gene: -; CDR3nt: TGTGCCAGCAGCCAAGGGGGAGTCTCTGGAAACACCATATATTTT; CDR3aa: CASSQGGVSGNTIYF
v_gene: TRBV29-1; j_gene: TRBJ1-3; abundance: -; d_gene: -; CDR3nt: TGCAGCATCCCGGGATGCTTCTCTGGAAACACCATATATTTT; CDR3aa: CSIPGCFSGNTIYF
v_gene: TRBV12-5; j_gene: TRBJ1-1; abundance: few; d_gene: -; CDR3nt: TGTGCTAGTGGGCGTTTGAGGACTGAAGCTTTCTTT; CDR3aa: CASGRLRTEAFF
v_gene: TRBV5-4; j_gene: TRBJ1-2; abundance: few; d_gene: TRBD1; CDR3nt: TGTGCCAGCAGCTGGCCGGGACAGGGGAAGGAAGATGGCTACACCTTC; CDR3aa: CASSWPGQGKEDGYTF
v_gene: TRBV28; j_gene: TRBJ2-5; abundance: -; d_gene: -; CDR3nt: TGTGCCAGCAGTCTCCCAGACATCAAAGGGGAGACCCAGTACTTC; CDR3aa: CASSLPDIKGETQYF
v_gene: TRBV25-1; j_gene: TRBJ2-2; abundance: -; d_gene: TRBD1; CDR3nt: TGTGCCAGCAGTGAATACTGGGCCTCACAGGGGGGCACCGGGGAGCTGTTTTTT; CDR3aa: CASSEYWASQGGTGELFF
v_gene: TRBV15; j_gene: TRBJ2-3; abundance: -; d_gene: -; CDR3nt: TGTGCCACCAGCAGAGGGACAGTCAAAGATACGCAGTATTTT; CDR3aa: CATSRGTVKDTQYF
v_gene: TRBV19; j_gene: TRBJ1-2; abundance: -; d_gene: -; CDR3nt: TGTGCCAGTAGTATTGGGGAGGGGACTGGCTACACCTTC; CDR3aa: CASSIGEGTGYTF
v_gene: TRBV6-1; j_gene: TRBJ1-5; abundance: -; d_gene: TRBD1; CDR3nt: TGTGCCAGCAGTGAAGAAGGGGGCAATTCTCCCCAGCATTTT; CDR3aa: CASSEEGGNSPQHF
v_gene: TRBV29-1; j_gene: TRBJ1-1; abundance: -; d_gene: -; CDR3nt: TGCAGCGCCCGGGAAGGACGGCACACTGAAGCTTTCTTT; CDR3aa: CSAREGRHTEAFF
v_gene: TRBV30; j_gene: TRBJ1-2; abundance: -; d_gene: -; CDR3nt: TGTGCCTGGAGCGTAAATCAACAGGTTGCCTATGGCTACACCTTC; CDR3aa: CAWSVNQQVAYGYTF
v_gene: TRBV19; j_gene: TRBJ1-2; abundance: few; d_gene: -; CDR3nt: TGTGCCAGTACCTTTACCGGGACACCTCACTATGGCTACACCTTC; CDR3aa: CASTFTGTPHYGYTF
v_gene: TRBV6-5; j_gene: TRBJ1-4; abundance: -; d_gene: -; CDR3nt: TGTGCCAGCAGTTACTCGTCAGGGCTCGGTGAAAAACTGTTTTTT; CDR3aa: CASSYSSGLGEKLFF
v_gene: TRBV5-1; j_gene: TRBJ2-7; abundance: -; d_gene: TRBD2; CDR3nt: TGCGCCAGCAGCTTGACCGAAAATATAGCGGGAATAGCCTACGAGCAGTACTTC; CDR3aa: CASSLTENIAGIAYEQYF
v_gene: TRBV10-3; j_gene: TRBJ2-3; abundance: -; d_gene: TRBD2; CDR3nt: TGTGCCATCAGTGAGAAGGCTAGCGGGATCGATACGCAGTATTTT; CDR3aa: CAISEKASGIDTQYF
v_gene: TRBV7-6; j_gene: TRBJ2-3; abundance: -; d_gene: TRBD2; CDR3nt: TGTGCCAGCAGCCGAGCCAGCGGGAGATCTAGAGATACGCAGTATTTT; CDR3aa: CASSRASGRSRDTQYF
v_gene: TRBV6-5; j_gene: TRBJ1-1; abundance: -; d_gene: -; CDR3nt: TGTGCCAGCAGTTGGACCGACAGGCGTGGGGACACTGAAGCTTTCTTT; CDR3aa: CASSWTDRRGDTEAFF
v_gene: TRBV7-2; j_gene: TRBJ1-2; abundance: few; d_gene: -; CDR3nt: TGTGCCAGCAGCCCGCGGCAGGGTCAAGCCTATGGCTACACCTTC; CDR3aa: CASSPRQGQAYGYTF
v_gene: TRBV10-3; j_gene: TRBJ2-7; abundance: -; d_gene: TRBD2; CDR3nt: TGTGCCAGCATGACTAGCGGGATTACCTACGAGCAGTACTTC; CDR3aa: CASMTSGITYEQYF
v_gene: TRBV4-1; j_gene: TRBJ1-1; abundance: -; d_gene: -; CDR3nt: TGCGCCAGCAGCACTCAGGGGTACACTGAAGCTTTCTTT; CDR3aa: CASSTQGYTEAFF
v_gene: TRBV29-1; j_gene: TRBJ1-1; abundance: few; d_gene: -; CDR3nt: TGCAGCGTCCAGACAGTGAACACTGAAGCTTTCTTT; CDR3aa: CSVQTVNTEAFF
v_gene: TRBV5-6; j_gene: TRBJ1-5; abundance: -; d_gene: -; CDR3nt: TGTGCCAGCAGCTTTTCGCCTATAAATCAGCCCCAGCATTTT; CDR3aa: CASSFSPINQPQHF
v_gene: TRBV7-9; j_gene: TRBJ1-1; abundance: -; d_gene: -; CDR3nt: TGTGCCAGCAGCTTGACGGACACTGAAGCTTTCTTT; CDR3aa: CASSLTDTEAFF
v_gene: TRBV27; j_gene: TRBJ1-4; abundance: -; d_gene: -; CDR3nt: TGTGCCAGCAGCAGATTCGGGACGTTAAATGAAAAACTGTTTTTT; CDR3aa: CASSRFGTLNEKLFF
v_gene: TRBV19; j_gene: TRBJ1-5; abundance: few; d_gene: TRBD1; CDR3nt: TGTGCCAGTAGTGCAAGAAAAGACAGGGGCCAGCCCCAGCATTTT; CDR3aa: CASSARKDRGQPQHF
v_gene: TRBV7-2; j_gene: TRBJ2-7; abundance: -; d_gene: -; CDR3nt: TGTGCCAGCAGCTTGGACGCGATGAGTACGTACTTC; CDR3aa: CASSLDAMSTYF
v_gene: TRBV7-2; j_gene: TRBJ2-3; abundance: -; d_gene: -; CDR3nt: TGTGCCAGCAGCTTAACGTGGTGGGATACGCAGTATTTT; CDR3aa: CASSLTWWDTQYF
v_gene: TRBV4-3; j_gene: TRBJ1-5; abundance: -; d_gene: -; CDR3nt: TGCGCCAGCAGCCAAGTTTATCAATCGGGTCAGCCCCAGCATTTT; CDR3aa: CASSQVYQSGQPQHF
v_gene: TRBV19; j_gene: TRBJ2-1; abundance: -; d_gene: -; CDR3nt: TGTGCCAGTAGTATAGGCTATTCAAGCTCCTACAATGAGCAGTTCTTC; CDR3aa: CASSIGYSSSYNEQFF
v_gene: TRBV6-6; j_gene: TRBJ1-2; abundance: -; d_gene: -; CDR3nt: TGTGCCAGCAGTTATGGGGGCGGGGGGAACTATGGCTACACCTTC; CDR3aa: CASSYGGGGNYGYTF
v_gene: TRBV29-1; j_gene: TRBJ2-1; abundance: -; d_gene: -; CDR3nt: TGCAGCGTCGAGGACCCGGGCCGGAACAATGAGCAGTTCTTC; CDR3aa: CSVEDPGRNNEQFF
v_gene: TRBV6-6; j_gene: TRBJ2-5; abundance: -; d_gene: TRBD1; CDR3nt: TGTGCCAGCAGTCGATGGACAGGGGATGGAGAGACCCAGTACTTC; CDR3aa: CASSRWTGDGETQYF
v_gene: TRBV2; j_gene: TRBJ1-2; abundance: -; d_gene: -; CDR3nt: TGTGCCAGCAGTGCAGGGCAGCGAGATGGCTACACCTTC; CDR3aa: CASSAGQRDGYTF
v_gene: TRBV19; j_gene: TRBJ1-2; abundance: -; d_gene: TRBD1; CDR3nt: TGTGCCAGCAAAGCCACAGGGGGTTATGGCTACACCTTC; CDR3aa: CASKATGGYGYTF
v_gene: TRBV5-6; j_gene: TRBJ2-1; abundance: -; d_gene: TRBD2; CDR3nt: TGTGCCAGCAGCTTGGAGGGACTAGCGGGAGGATCCTACAATGAGCAGTTCTTC; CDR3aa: CASSLEGLAGGSYNEQFF
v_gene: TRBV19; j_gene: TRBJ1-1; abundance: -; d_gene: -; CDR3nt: TGTGCCAGTAGTTCGCCTCCCGGGACACCGAACACTGAAGCTTTCTTT; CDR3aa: CASSSPPGTPNTEAFF
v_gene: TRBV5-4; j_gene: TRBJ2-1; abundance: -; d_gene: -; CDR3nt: TGTGCCAGCAGCCTCCCTCGTTGGAGCGGGTCCTACAATGAGCAGTTCTTC; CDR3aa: CASSLPRWSGSYNEQFF
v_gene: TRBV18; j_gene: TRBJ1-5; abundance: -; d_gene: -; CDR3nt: TGTGCCAGCTCCTCCGAAAGGAATCAGCCCCAGCATTTT; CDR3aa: CASSSERNQPQHF
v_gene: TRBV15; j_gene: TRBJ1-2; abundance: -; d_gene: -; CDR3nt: TGTGCCACCAGCAAGAGTAACTATGGCTACACCTTC; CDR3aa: CATSKSNYGYTF
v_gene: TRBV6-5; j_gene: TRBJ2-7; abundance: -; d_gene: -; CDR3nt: TGTGCCAGCAGTTACTCGGGGCAGACCTACGAGCAGTACTTC; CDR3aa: CASSYSGQTYEQYF
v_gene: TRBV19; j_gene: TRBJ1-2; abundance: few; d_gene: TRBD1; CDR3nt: TGTGCCAGTAGTGAGGGGGGACAGGGCCGGCTCTATGGCTACACCTTC; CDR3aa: CASSEGGQGRLYGYTF
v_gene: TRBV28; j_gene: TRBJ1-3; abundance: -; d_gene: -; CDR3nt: TGTGCCAGCAGTGAAGGATCGTTAGGGGGAAACACCATATATTTT; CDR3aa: CASSEGSLGGNTIYF
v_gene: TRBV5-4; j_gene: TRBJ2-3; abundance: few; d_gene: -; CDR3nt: TGTGCCAGCAGCTTGTCGTCAGATACGCAGTATTTT; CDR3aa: CASSLSSDTQYF
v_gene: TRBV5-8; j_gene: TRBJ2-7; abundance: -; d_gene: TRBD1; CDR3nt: TGTGCCAGCAGCTTTGTGACAGGGGCTGGCGAGCAGTACTTC; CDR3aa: CASSFVTGAGEQYF